A selection of T cell receptor beta chains follows, all from one sample in a study of blood T cell repertoires in COVID-19. Sequencing used immunoSEQ multiplex PCR; TCRdb keeps in-frame clones, though not all of them. The data contain around 300,000 clones, around 87% of them singletons. Input material: PBMCs or T cells enriched from blood (not recorded which). The source is a young woman who had recovered from COVID-19. The CDR3 runs from the conserved cysteine through the conserved F or W. The D gene is left open where the match is weak. Size tells how often a clone was seen (once, few, many) or the class of an expanded clone, and some rows leave it out.

v_call: TRBV27; d_call: NA; clone_size: NA; j_call: TRBJ2-1; cdr3_nt: TGTGCCAGCAGTTACGATACTAGCCCGTGGAATGAGCAGTTCTTC; cdr3_aa: CASSYDTSPWNEQFF
v_call: TRBV5-8; d_call: NA; clone_size: NA; j_call: TRBJ1-6; cdr3_nt: TGTGCCAGCAGCTTCGCCGGGACACGAAATTCACCCCTCCACTTT; cdr3_aa: CASSFAGTRNSPLHF
v_call: TRBV9; d_call: NA; clone_size: NA; j_call: TRBJ2-1; cdr3_nt: TGTGCCAGCAGCCCAGGGGGGTTTGAGCAGTTCTTC; cdr3_aa: CASSPGGFEQFF
v_call: TRBV15; d_call: NA; clone_size: NA; j_call: TRBJ1-5; cdr3_nt: TGTGCCACCAGCAGAGGGGGAGGGAACCAGCCCCAGCATTTT; cdr3_aa: CATSRGGGNQPQHF
v_call: TRBV10-3; d_call: TRBD1; clone_size: few; j_call: TRBJ1-2; cdr3_nt: TGTGCCATCACCGGACAGGGTAACTATGGCTACACCTTC; cdr3_aa: CAITGQGNYGYTF
v_call: TRBV15; d_call: NA; clone_size: once; j_call: TRBJ1-5; cdr3_nt: TGTGCCACGAGAGGCCCAATTAGCAATCAGCCCCAGCATTTT; cdr3_aa: CATRGPISNQPQHF
v_call: TRBV11-2; d_call: NA; clone_size: once; j_call: TRBJ1-1; cdr3_nt: TGTGCCAGCAGCTCTCTCACACGGCGGACTGAAGCTTTCTTT; cdr3_aa: CASSSLTRRTEAFF
v_call: TRBV5-1; d_call: TRBD2; clone_size: once; j_call: TRBJ2-3; cdr3_nt: TGCGCCAGCAGCGAAAGAGCGGGGGCGCGCACAGATACGCAGTATTTT; cdr3_aa: CASSERAGARTDTQYF
v_call: TRBV20-1; d_call: TRBD2; clone_size: NA; j_call: TRBJ2-1; cdr3_nt: TGCAGTGCTAGTATTGGACTAGCGGGGGTATACAATGAGCAGTTCTTC; cdr3_aa: CSASIGLAGVYNEQFF
v_call: TRBV24-1; d_call: NA; clone_size: few; j_call: TRBJ2-3; cdr3_nt: TGTGCCACCAGCAGGGCTGGCACAGATACGCAGTATTTT; cdr3_aa: CATSRAGTDTQYF
v_call: TRBV5-8; d_call: TRBD1; clone_size: NA; j_call: TRBJ1-4; cdr3_nt: TGTGCCAGCAGCCCCTCCGGGACAGGGGGCGAAAAACTGTTTTTT; cdr3_aa: CASSPSGTGGEKLFF
v_call: TRBV6-5; d_call: NA; clone_size: NA; j_call: TRBJ2-5; cdr3_nt: TGTGCCAGCAGGCCCCCAGGGCTAGAGACCCAGTACTTC; cdr3_aa: CASRPPGLETQYF
v_call: TRBV5-1; d_call: TRBD2; clone_size: NA; j_call: TRBJ2-3; cdr3_nt: TGCGCCAGCAGCCCCGGGACTAGCGGCACAGATACGCAGTATTTT; cdr3_aa: CASSPGTSGTDTQYF
v_call: TRBV3-1/TRBV3-2; d_call: NA; clone_size: NA; j_call: TRBJ1-5; cdr3_nt: TGTGCCAGCAGCCAAGATTCACAGACAAATCAGCCCCAGCATTTT; cdr3_aa: CASSQDSQTNQPQHF
v_call: TRBV6-5; d_call: TRBD1; clone_size: NA; j_call: TRBJ2-5; cdr3_nt: TGTGCCAGCAGTTCCACAGGGGAAGGAGAAGAGACCCAGTACTTC; cdr3_aa: CASSSTGEGEETQYF
v_call: TRBV2; d_call: TRBD1; clone_size: once; j_call: TRBJ2-5; cdr3_nt: TGTGCCAGCAGCTTTAACAGGGGGCGGGAGACCCAGTACTTC; cdr3_aa: CASSFNRGRETQYF
v_call: TRBV6-5; d_call: TRBD1; clone_size: NA; j_call: TRBJ2-7; cdr3_nt: TGTGCCAGCGGGGACAGGGGTCCCTACGAGCAGTACTTC; cdr3_aa: CASGDRGPYEQYF
v_call: TRBV5-4; d_call: TRBD1; clone_size: NA; j_call: TRBJ2-5; cdr3_nt: TGTGCCAGTCGGACAGGGGGCGCCGGGGAGACCCAGTACTTC; cdr3_aa: CASRTGGAGETQYF
v_call: TRBV10-3; d_call: TRBD1; clone_size: NA; j_call: TRBJ1-2; cdr3_nt: TGTGCCATCAGTAAGGGGGCAGATTATGGCTACACCTTC; cdr3_aa: CAISKGADYGYTF
v_call: TRBV5-1; d_call: NA; clone_size: NA; j_call: TRBJ1-3; cdr3_nt: TGCGCCAGCAGCCCCGCAGACTCTGGAAACACCATATATTTT; cdr3_aa: CASSPADSGNTIYF
v_call: TRBV19; d_call: NA; clone_size: once; j_call: TRBJ1-2; cdr3_nt: TGTGCCAGTGGCGTACGGGGAGAGGGCTATGGCTACACCTTC; cdr3_aa: CASGVRGEGYGYTF
v_call: TRBV5-1; d_call: NA; clone_size: NA; j_call: TRBJ1-6; cdr3_nt: TGCGCCAGCAGCTCTCGAGGAGGGGTGGTTAATTCACCCCTCCACTTT; cdr3_aa: CASSSRGGVVNSPLHF
v_call: TRBV6-2/TRBV6-3; d_call: TRBD2; clone_size: NA; j_call: TRBJ2-4; cdr3_nt: TGTGCCAGCAGTTACCTAGCGGGGGACCTTGAGGAAAACATTCAGTACTTC; cdr3_aa: CASSYLAGDLEENIQYF
v_call: TRBV6-5; d_call: TRBD2; clone_size: NA; j_call: TRBJ2-1; cdr3_nt: TGTGCCAGCAGTTACTTGAACGGGGGGGCCAGTGAGCAGTTCTTC; cdr3_aa: CASSYLNGGASEQFF
v_call: TRBV28; d_call: NA; clone_size: once; j_call: TRBJ2-1; cdr3_nt: TGTGCCAGCAGCCCTCCGGGTCCTACCTACAATGAGCAGTTCTTC; cdr3_aa: CASSPPGPTYNEQFF
v_call: TRBV27; d_call: NA; clone_size: NA; j_call: TRBJ1-6; cdr3_nt: TGTGCCAGCAGTTTATCAGAGGTATCTACCCTCCACTTT; cdr3_aa: CASSLSEVSTLHF
v_call: TRBV19; d_call: TRBD1; clone_size: NA; j_call: TRBJ1-1; cdr3_nt: TGTGCCAGTAGTAAGGACAGGTTGAAAGGGACTGAAGCTTTCTTT; cdr3_aa: CASSKDRLKGTEAFF
v_call: TRBV3-1/TRBV3-2; d_call: TRBD2; clone_size: NA; j_call: TRBJ2-7; cdr3_nt: TGTGCCAGCAGCCAAGATAGCGGGACCTACGAGCAGTACTTC; cdr3_aa: CASSQDSGTYEQYF
v_call: TRBV7-6; d_call: TRBD2; clone_size: NA; j_call: TRBJ2-2; cdr3_nt: TGTGCCAGCAGCCCACTAGCGGGGGAAATGACCGGGGAGCTGTTTTTT; cdr3_aa: CASSPLAGEMTGELFF
v_call: TRBV28; d_call: NA; clone_size: NA; j_call: TRBJ1-2; cdr3_nt: TGTGCCAGCAGACAGGGAGACTACACCTTC; cdr3_aa: CASRQGDYTF
v_call: TRBV19; d_call: NA; clone_size: NA; j_call: TRBJ1-1; cdr3_nt: TGTGCCAGCCGATGGGGAGGGAGGGAGGCTTTCTTT; cdr3_aa: CASRWGGREAFF
v_call: TRBV7-9; d_call: NA; clone_size: NA; j_call: TRBJ1-2; cdr3_nt: TGTGCCAGCAGGTCCTCGGAGGAAGGCTACACCTTC; cdr3_aa: CASRSSEEGYTF
v_call: TRBV7-3; d_call: TRBD2; clone_size: NA; j_call: TRBJ2-2; cdr3_nt: TGTGCCAGCAGCCCAATAGCGGGGGACCACACCGGGGAGCTGTTTTTT; cdr3_aa: CASSPIAGDHTGELFF
v_call: TRBV5-1; d_call: NA; clone_size: NA; j_call: TRBJ2-5; cdr3_nt: TGCGCCAGCAGCTTGTTGGCAGGGGCCTTAGAGACCCAGTACTTC; cdr3_aa: CASSLLAGALETQYF
v_call: TRBV5-4; d_call: NA; clone_size: NA; j_call: TRBJ1-6; cdr3_nt: TGTGCCAGCAGCTTGGAGGTAGGGGATTCACCCCTCCACTTT; cdr3_aa: CASSLEVGDSPLHF
v_call: TRBV19; d_call: NA; clone_size: NA; j_call: TRBJ1-6; cdr3_nt: TGTGCCAGTAGTCTCCGGGACAAAAATTCACCCCTCCACTTT; cdr3_aa: CASSLRDKNSPLHF
v_call: TRBV5-4; d_call: TRBD1; clone_size: NA; j_call: TRBJ1-2; cdr3_nt: TGTGCCAGCAGCTTAGGGACAGGGGGGTATGGCTACACCTTC; cdr3_aa: CASSLGTGGYGYTF
v_call: TRBV7-8; d_call: NA; clone_size: NA; j_call: TRBJ1-3; cdr3_nt: TGTGCCAGCAGCTATGGCCCGTCACCCGAAACTGGAAACACCATATATTTT; cdr3_aa: CASSYGPSPETGNTIYF
v_call: TRBV5-4; d_call: TRBD2; clone_size: NA; j_call: TRBJ2-5; cdr3_nt: TGTGCCAGCAGCCCGGCCGGACTAGCGGGCAAAGAGACCCAGTACTTC; cdr3_aa: CASSPAGLAGKETQYF